This TCR beta chain was obtained from a study of blood T cell repertoires in COVID-19. At the level of the study: The study drew acute and convalescent COVID-19 samples from the United States, Italy and Spain.

Authors' processing steps: Amplification from reference gene primers served as the basis for estimated nucleated cell counts. Sequenced by immunoSEQ multiplex PCR; TCRdb stores in-frame clones only, minus some. The DNA was the basis for D and trimming; V, J and clone size are from that table. The sample carries about 170,000 clones, 85% recorded once. A Seattle source enrolled patients during active infection and followed them longitudinally. Germline lookup yields CDR1 SGHRS and CDR2 YFSETQ. J lost 1 base, V lost 4 bases, and 8 bases had no gene match. CDR3 size: 16 residues. Sample: peripheral blood. The chain combines TRBV5-1 with TRBJ2-5, with 9 bases aligning to TRBD2. The source of this sequence is a woman older than 75 with COVID-19, enrolled during active disease. CDR3 DNA sequence: TGCGCCAGCAGCGGGGAGGTAGCGGGGGCCCAAGAGACCCAGTACTTC. This gives the protein CASSGEVAGAQETQYF.